These 12 T cell receptor beta chains came from one sample sequenced in a study of blood T cell repertoires in COVID-19 (dated by TCRdb to 2020 to 2022). The library was prepared using the immunoSEQ multiplex PCR assay. Sourced from immuneACCESS, this table was stored by TCRdb with only in-frame sequences that have V and J called. A share of the clones is absent; for the studies checked, an unresolved V gene accounts for under half, and the remainder has no known explanation. The sample table shows some 290,000 clones, and less than 90% are seen once. The top ten clonotypes cover about 12% of the sample. The sample consisted of peripheral blood. The receptors stem from a young woman with COVID-19, enrolled during active disease.

A single count supports this clone. The V and J genes are TRBV6-5 and TRBJ2-7; D possibly corresponds to TRBD1 (6 bases). This CDR3 comprises 15 residues. CDR1 and CDR2 (germline): MNHEY, SVGAGI. Deletions cut 5 bases from V and 0 bases from J, with 14 bases between. The chain's CDR3 is CASSSTGTSSYEQYF. The CDR3 nucleotides are TGTGCCAGCAGTAGCACGGGGACAAGCTCCTACGAGCAGTACTTC.

The chain uses TRBV2 and TRBJ2-1; perhaps TRBD2 as D (6 bases). Germline CDR1 and CDR2: SNHLY and FYNNEI. The germline V and J ends were trimmed by 6 bases and 7 bases, with 13 bases remaining between them. The CDR3 covers 13 residues. The CDR3 bases are TGTGCCAGCAGACGGGGACTGGGGAATGAGCAGTTCTTC. Residues: CASRRGLGNEQFF.

The rearrangement uses TRBV6-2 or TRBV6-3 and TRBJ2-7, with D possibly TRBD1 on 6 matching bases. V shed 2 bases and J shed 3 bases, with 11 bases lying between them. The CDR3 sequence is 14 residues long. Germline CDR1 is MNHEY and CDR2 is SVGEGT. CDR3 region: CASSYPDRFYEQYF. As DNA, the CDR3 is TGTGCCAGCAGTTACCCCGACAGGTTCTACGAGCAGTACTTC.

The chain links TRBV6-6 to TRBJ2-7; 7 positions agree with TRBD1. The J segment lost 6 bases and the V segment lost 5 bases, leaving 4 bases of the junction unmatched. Germline V gene sequence: CDR1 MNHNY, CDR2 SVGAGI (reference sequence). The CDR3 has 12 amino acids. CDR3 nucleotides: TGTGCCAGCAGTGGGACAGTGGCCGAGCAGTACTTC. This gives the protein CASSGTVAEQYF.

The chain employs TRBV6-5 and TRBJ1-1; 7 bases are a match to TRBD1. The CDR3 contains 13 residues. Germline assignment: CDR1 MNHEY and CDR2 SVGAGI. Trimming took 5 bases from V and 4 from J; bases not matched to a gene: 4. The CDR3 protein is CASSPDRATEAFF. In nucleotides, the CDR3 is TGTGCCAGCAGTCCTGACAGGGCCACTGAAGCTTTCTTT.

V is TRBV6-5 and J is TRBJ1-2, with D hard to call. The CDR3 contains 13 residues. Between the trimmed V and J ends, which lost 2 bases and 2 bases, there was a span of 6 bases. From germline, CDR1 is MNHEY and CDR2 SVGAGI. The CDR3 coding sequence is TGTGCCAGCAGTTACGCGGAGAACTATGGCTACACCTTC. Translating it yields CASSYAENYGYTF.

The chain joins TRBV5-1 to TRBJ1-2, with TRBD1 matching 9 bases. This CDR3 spans 15 amino acids. The trim removed 4 bases at V and 1 base at J, leaving 5 bases unmatched. Germline values: CDR1 SGHRS, CDR2 YFSETQ. The CDR3 DNA is TGCGCCAGCAGCATAGGACAGGGGCGTAACTATGGCTACACCTTC. It yields the protein CASSIGQGRNYGYTF.

The chain employs TRBV11-2 and TRBJ2-3; 7 nucleotides align to TRBD1. With V trimmed by 5 bases and J by 0 bases, 8 bases remained unmatched. Germline V gene data show CDR1 as SGHAT and CDR2 as FQNNGV. The length of the CDR3 is 16 residues. CDR3 coding DNA: TGTGCCAGCAGCACCGGACAGGTTTTGAGCACAGATACGCAGTATTTT. Its translation: CASSTGQVLSTDTQYF.

This chain links TRBV5-1 with TRBJ2-5; no firm D call. The CDR3 runs to 12 residues. Per the germline V gene, CDR1 is SGHRS and CDR2 is YFSETQ. V lost 0 bases to trimming and J lost 4 bases, with 4 bases between them. This CDR3 is CASSLELETQYF. The CDR3 DNA reads as TGCGCCAGCAGCTTGGAGCTAGAGACCCAGTACTTC.

The rearrangement uses TRBV5-1 and TRBJ1-3, with D tentatively TRBD1 (6 bases). The CDR3 runs to 14 residues. V dropped 2 bases and J dropped 2 bases, with 8 bases sitting between them. Germline CDR1 SGHRS, CDR2 YFSETQ. CDR3 nucleotides: TGCGCCAGCAGCTTCGGGACACCTGGAAACACCATATATTTT. It specifies CASSFGTPGNTIYF.

This chain joins TRBV5-1 and TRBJ1-1; weak D call: TRBD1 (5 bases). V was clipped by 4 bases and J by 3 bases, with 10 bases between them. From germline, CDR1 is SGHRS and CDR2 YFSETQ. The CDR3 is 13 residues long. This CDR3 reads CASSHGHDTEAFF. DNA for the CDR3: TGCGCCAGCAGCCACGGACATGACACTGAAGCTTTCTTT.

This chain joins TRBV6-5 and TRBJ1-2, with TRBD1 matching 7 bases. This CDR3 spans 15 amino acids. With 4 bases clipped from V and 5 bases from J, the junction kept 10 bases outside the gene matches. CDR1 MNHEY and CDR2 SVGAGI come from the germline V gene. This chain's CDR3 is CASSFAGTDYYGYTF. The CDR3 bases are TGTGCCAGCAGTTTTGCCGGGACAGATTATTATGGCTACACCTTC.